Detailed here is one T cell receptor (beta chain). The entry originates in a study of blood T cell repertoires in COVID-19. Study at large: Some COVID-19 samples were acute and others convalescent; all came from the United States, Italy and Spain.

Original methodology: Quantification of nucleated cells was approximated via reference gene primer amplification. Profiled with immunoSEQ multiplex PCR; TCRdb holds only in-frame clones, not every one. V, J and clone size were drawn from that table, and D and trimming were deduced from the DNA. The sample holds under 150,000 clones; roughly 79% are singletons and the top ten take roughly 10%. The CDR3 totals 14 residues. Germline trimming cut 6 bases from V and 4 bases from J; bases unmatched to any gene: 5. The germline gives CDR1 SNHLY, CDR2 FYNNEI. The chain links TRBV2 to TRBJ1-1; 10 nucleotides align to TRBD1. The receptor's source is a human donor in a cohort sampled during active COVID-19. The specimen was peripheral blood. CDR3: CASRTGGPSTEAFF. CDR3 DNA sequence: TGTGCCAGCAGGACAGGGGGCCCCAGCACTGAAGCTTTCTTT.